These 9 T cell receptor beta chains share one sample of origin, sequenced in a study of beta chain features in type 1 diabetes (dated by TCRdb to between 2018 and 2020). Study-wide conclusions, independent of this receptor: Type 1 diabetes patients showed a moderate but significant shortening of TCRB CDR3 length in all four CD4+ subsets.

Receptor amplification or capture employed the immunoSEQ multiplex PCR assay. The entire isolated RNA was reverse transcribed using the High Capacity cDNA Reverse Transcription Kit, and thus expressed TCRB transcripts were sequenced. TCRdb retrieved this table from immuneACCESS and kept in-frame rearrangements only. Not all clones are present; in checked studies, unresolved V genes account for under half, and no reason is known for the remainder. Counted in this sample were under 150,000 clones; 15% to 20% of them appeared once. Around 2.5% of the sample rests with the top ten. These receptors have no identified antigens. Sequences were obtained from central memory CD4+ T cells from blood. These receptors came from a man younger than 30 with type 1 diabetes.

The CDR3 nucleotides are TGCAGCGTGGCGGGGGGACCCAACGCAGATACGCAGTATTTT. Protein sequence: CSVAGGPNADTQYF. The V call is TRBV29-1, the J call TRBJ2-3; 8 nucleotides align to TRBD2. The V gene's germline CDR1 is SQVTM and CDR2 ANQGSEA. The CDR3 runs 14 residues. V was pared by 6 bases and J by 4 bases, with 9 bases of the junction left unmatched.

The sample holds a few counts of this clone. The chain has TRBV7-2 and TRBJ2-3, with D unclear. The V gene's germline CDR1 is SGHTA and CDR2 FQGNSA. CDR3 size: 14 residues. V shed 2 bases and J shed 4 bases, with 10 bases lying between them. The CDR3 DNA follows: TGTGCCAGCAGCTTATATCAGAAGGCAGATACGCAGTATTTT. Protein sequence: CASSLYQKADTQYF. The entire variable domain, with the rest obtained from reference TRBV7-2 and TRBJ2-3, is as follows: GAGVSQSPSNKVTEKGKDVELRCDPISGHTALYWYRQSLGQGLEFLIYFQGNSAPDKSGLPSDRFSAERTGGSVSTLTIQRTQQEDSAVYLCASSLYQKADTQYFGPGTRLTVL.

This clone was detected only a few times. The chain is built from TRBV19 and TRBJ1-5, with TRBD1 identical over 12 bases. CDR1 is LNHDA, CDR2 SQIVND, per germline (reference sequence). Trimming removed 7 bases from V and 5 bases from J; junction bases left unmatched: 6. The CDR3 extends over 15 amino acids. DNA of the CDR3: TGTGCCAGTACCGGGACAGGGGGCTTGCATCAGCCCCAGCATTTT. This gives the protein CASTGTGGLHQPQHF.

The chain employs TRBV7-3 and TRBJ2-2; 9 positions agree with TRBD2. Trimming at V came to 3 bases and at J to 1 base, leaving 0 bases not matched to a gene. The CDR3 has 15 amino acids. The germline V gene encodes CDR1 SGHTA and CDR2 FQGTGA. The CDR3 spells CASSFSGGNTGELFF. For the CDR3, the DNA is TGTGCCAGCAGCTTTAGCGGGGGGAACACCGGGGAGCTGTTTTTT.

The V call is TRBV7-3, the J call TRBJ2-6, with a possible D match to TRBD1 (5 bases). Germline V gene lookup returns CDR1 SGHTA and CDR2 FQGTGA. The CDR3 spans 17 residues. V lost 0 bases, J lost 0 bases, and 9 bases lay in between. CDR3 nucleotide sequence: TGTGCCAGCAGCTTAACACAGGATCTCTCTGGGGCCAACGTCCTGACTTTC. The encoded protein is CASSLTQDLSGANVLTF.

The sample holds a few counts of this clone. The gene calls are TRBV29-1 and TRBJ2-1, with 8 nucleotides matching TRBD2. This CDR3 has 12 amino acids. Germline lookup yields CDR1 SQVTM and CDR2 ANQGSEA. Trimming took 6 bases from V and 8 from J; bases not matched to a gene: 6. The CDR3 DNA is TGCAGCGTCCCGGGGGGGCATTATGAGCAGTTCTTC. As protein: CSVPGGHYEQFF.

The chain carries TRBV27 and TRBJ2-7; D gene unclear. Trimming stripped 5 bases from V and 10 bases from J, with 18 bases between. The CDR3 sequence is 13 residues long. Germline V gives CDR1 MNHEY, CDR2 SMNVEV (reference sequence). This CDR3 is CASSIRAQTKQYF. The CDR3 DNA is TGTGCCAGCAGTATACGGGCCCAGACGAAACAGTACTTC.

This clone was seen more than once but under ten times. CDR3 sequence reads: CAISRTTEADTQYF. For the CDR3, the DNA is TGTGCCATCAGTCGGACCACAGAGGCAGATACGCAGTATTTT. The chain uses TRBV10-3 and TRBJ2-3; D gene unclear. The germline V and J ends were trimmed by 5 bases and 4 bases, with 13 bases remaining between them. Germline V CDR1 and CDR2: ENHRY, SYGVKD. This CDR3 spans 14 amino acids.

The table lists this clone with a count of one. This CDR3 is CASSFPTSGGIQYF. The CDR3 bases are TGTGCCAGCAGCTTCCCGACATCGGGGGGCATTCAGTACTTC. V gene TRBV5-6 combines with J gene TRBJ2-4; 7 positions agree with TRBD2. The V and J ends lost 2 bases and 9 bases, in that order; junction bases with no gene match: 8. The CDR3 runs 14 residues. Germline V CDR1 and CDR2: SGHDT, YYEEEE.